Each of the 32 T cell receptor delta chains below was sequenced from the same sample in a study of gammadelta T cells in human blood. TCRdb re-called the RT-PCR reads using CATT. The sample has over 850 delta-chain clones; around 25% are singletons. The specimen was non-Vgamma9Vdelta2 gamma-delta T cells from infant blood. These receptors originate from a human donor.

Regarding this clone: This likely reflects a read error, since a far larger clone is one base away. The same CDR3 is also encoded by other DNA sequences in this sample. The chain links TRDV1 to TRDJ1; D not resolved. This CDR3 has 18 residues. The germline CDR1 and CDR2 sequences are TSWWSYY and QGS. V was shortened by 0 bases and J by 0 bases, with 17 bases between the two germline ends. The chain's CDR3 is CALGELVRGTLYTDKLIF. CDR3 coding DNA: TGTGCTCTTGGGGAACTGGTTCGTGGGACCCTGTACACCGATAAACTCATCTTT.

This clone is termed medium-sized (0.01 to 0.1%). Distinct nucleotide sequences in the sample also encode this CDR3. V and J are TRDV1 and TRDJ1; perhaps TRDD2 as D (6 bases). V was trimmed by 4 bases and J by 0 bases, leaving 48 bases between them. CDR1 TSWWSYY and CDR2 QGS come from the germline V gene. This CDR3 has 27 residues. The CDR3 bases are TGTGCTCTTGGGGCACCTCGAGGCCTTCCCCACCGTCGACATATAGCCCGTAGGCTTCAGTACACCGATAAACTCATCTTT. This sequence encodes CALGAPRGLPHRRHIARRLQYTDKLIF.

On this clone: It differs at one base from a far larger clone, so likely a read error. The chain employs TRAV23/DV6 and TRDJ1; D gene ambiguous. In germline, CDR1 is NTAFDY, CDR2 IRPDVSE (reference sequence). This CDR3 contains 15 residues. CDR3 residues: CAVLGNPVKVDKLIF. The CDR3 region has the DNA TGTGCTGTCCTCGGAAACCCCGTGAAAGTCGATAAACTCATCTTT.

By frequency in the sample, this clone is medium-sized. Other DNA sequences in the sample encode the same CDR3. The genes are TRDV1 and TRDJ1; D is perhaps TRDD2 (5 bases). The CDR3 length is 18 residues. The V gene lost 1 base and the J gene lost 7 bases, with 25 bases spanning the gap. CDR1 and CDR2 from the germline V gene are TSWWSYY and QGS. This chain's CDR3 is CALGERHPLNLPPVKLIF. For the CDR3, the DNA is TGTGCTCTTGGGGAACGACACCCTCTAAACCTACCTCCCGTTAAACTCATCTTT.

Turning to this clone: A far larger clone lies a single base away; this is likely a read error. V and J are TRDV2 and TRDJ1; 9 positions match TRDD3. The CDR3 runs 16 residues. With 3 bases clipped from V and 6 bases from J, the junction kept 13 bases outside the gene matches. Germline V gene lookup returns CDR1 GEAIGNYY and CDR2 EKD. Written as DNA, the CDR3 is TGTGCCTGTGACGCCGAAGGGGATACGACAGACTATAAACTCATCTTT. It codes for CACDAEGDTTDYKLIF.

Of note for this clone: A much larger clone differs by one base, so this may be a read error. V and J are TRDV3 and TRDJ1; 12 nucleotides line up with TRDD3. The CDR3 contains 19 residues. The V segment lost 5 bases and the J segment 3 bases; nucleotides outside the gene matches: 22. Germline CDR1 TVYSNPD, CDR2 GDNSRS (reference sequence). CDR3 loop: CAVAPPRTGGYTSADKLIF. As DNA, the CDR3 is TGTGCCGTTGCTCCCCCTCGTACTGGGGGATACACTTCAGCCGATAAACTCATCTTT.

The V and J genes are TRDV1 and TRDJ3; D tentatively reads TRDD2 or TRDD3 (5 bases each). V was trimmed by 4 bases and J by 0 bases, leaving 37 bases between them. CDR1 is TSWWSYY, CDR2 QGS, per germline. This CDR3 is built from 26 residues. Here the CDR3 reads CALGAPPRLTPSRGFPGSWDTRQMFF. In nucleotides, the CDR3 is TGTGCTCTTGGGGCCCCGCCTAGACTCACTCCTAGTCGGGGGTTTCCCGGCTCCTGGGACACCCGACAGATGTTTTTC.

This chain joins TRDV1 and TRDJ1, with a weak D call TRDD3 (6 bases). Between the trimmed V and J ends, which lost 8 bases and 0 bases, there was a span of 34 bases. Germline V gene data show CDR1 as TSWWSYY and CDR2 as QGS. This CDR3 is 21 amino acids long. For the CDR3, the DNA is TGTGCTCTTAGTCCCCCCACCCTACGGGGGAACTGGGATGGGTACACCGATAAACTCATCTTT. Translated: CALSPPTLRGNWDGYTDKLIF.

The genes are TRAV14/DV4 and TRDJ1; 7 nucleotides agree with TRDD3. Germline loops: CDR1 TSDPSYG, CDR2 QGSYDQQN (reference sequence). The CDR3 extends over 17 amino acids. Germline trimming cut 4 bases from V and 0 bases from J; bases unmatched to any gene: 11. The CDR3: CAMRGVGGCRYTDKLIF. DNA of the CDR3: TGTGCAATGAGAGGGGTCGGGGGATGCCGGTACACCGATAAACTCATCTTT.

The rearrangement links TRDV1 to TRDJ1; 9 bases line up with TRDD3. The CDR3 has 23 residues. Germline CDR1 TSWWSYY, CDR2 QGS. Trimming cost V 2 bases and J 3 bases; bases outside gene matches: 28. The CDR3 spells CALGEIGASWGIEGLSKADKLIF. The CDR3 DNA follows: TGTGCTCTTGGGGAAATTGGGGCAAGCTGGGGGATTGAAGGGCTCTCGAAGGCCGATAAACTCATCTTT.

In its sample, this clone is medium-sized. The V gene is TRDV1, the J gene TRDJ1; D possibly corresponds to TRDD3 (5 bases). Per the germline V gene, CDR1 is TSWWSYY and CDR2 is QGS. The CDR3 extends over 16 amino acids. V lost 3 bases and J 5 bases, leaving 19 bases between the germline ends. The CDR3 sequence is CALGDLSGGYRDKLIF. The CDR3 bases are TGTGCTCTTGGGGATCTCTCCGGGGGGTACCGGGATAAACTCATCTTT.

V usage is TRDV1 and J usage is TRDJ1, with D possibly matching TRDD3 (6 bases). Trimming took 2 bases from V and 4 from J, leaving 20 bases between them. The CDR3 sequence is 17 residues long. Germline CDR1 and CDR2: TSWWSYY and QGS. The CDR3 spells CALGETPLWGQGDKLIF. CDR3 coding DNA: TGTGCTCTTGGGGAAACCCCCCTCTGGGGTCAGGGCGATAAACTCATCTTT.

The V call is TRDV1, the J call TRDJ1; TRDD2 agrees at 8 bases. J gave up 0 bases and V 0 bases, and 24 bases lay outside the gene matches. The germline V gene has CDR1 TSWWSYY and CDR2 QGS. The CDR3 covers 23 residues. CDR3 nucleotide sequence: TGTGCTCTTGGGGAACTACCTGGGCTCTCCACACTTCCTACGGGACCCTACACCGATAAACTCATCTTT. Residues: CALGELPGLSTLPTGPYTDKLIF.

This clone counts as medium-sized. The chain employs TRDV1 and TRDJ1; TRDD3 matches 7 bases. The CDR3 is 17 residues long. V was pared by 3 bases and J by 7 bases, with 17 bases of the junction left unmatched. Germline-derived CDR1 and CDR2 are TSWWSYY and QGS. CDR3 amino acids: CALGDTIGGGYELKLIF. Here the CDR3 DNA reads TGTGCTCTTGGGGATACCATCGGGGGAGGATACGAACTTAAACTCATCTTT.

About this clone: The likely explanation is a read error, given a far larger clone one base away. V is TRAV36/DV7 and J is TRDJ1; perhaps TRDD3 as D (6 bases). Germline lookup yields CDR1 VTNFRS and CDR2 LTSSGIE (reference sequence). V shed 0 bases and J shed 3 bases, with 12 bases lying between them. The CDR3 has 14 amino acids. The CDR3 protein is CAVEGGCVADKLIF. In nucleotides, the CDR3 is TGTGCTGTGGAGGGGGGATGCGTGGCCGATAAACTCATCTTT.

By share, this clone counts as large. The chain joins TRDV1 to TRDJ1; TRDD2 or TRDD3 may be the D gene (5 bases each). The CDR3 loop spans 19 amino acids. From germline, CDR1 is TSWWSYY and CDR2 QGS. V dropped 1 base and J dropped 0 bases, with 21 bases sitting between them. The CDR3 spells CALGEPPFGLRGYTDKLIF. In nucleotides, the CDR3 is TGTGCTCTTGGGGAACCCCCTTTTGGCCTTCGGGGGTACACCGATAAACTCATCTTT.

Notes on this clone: A far larger clone is just one base off, so this is likely a read error. The chain employs TRDV2 and TRDJ1; 7 bases fit TRDD3. This CDR3 contains 21 residues. The ends lost 7 bases at V and 0 bases at J; junction bases unmatched: 28. The V gene's germline CDR1 is GEAIGNYY and CDR2 EKD. The CDR3 loop reads CACGLMDFRASGGPYTDKLIF. The CDR3 DNA reads as TGTGCCTGCGGACTGATGGACTTCCGAGCCTCTGGGGGCCCGTACACCGATAAACTCATCTTT.

This clone was seen only a few times. J is TRDJ1 and V is TRDV1; possible D gene TRDD3, 8 bases. The CDR3 has 23 residues. Germline-derived CDR1 and CDR2 are TSWWSYY and QGS. V gave up 0 bases and J gave up 0 bases, with 32 bases separating them. CDR3 in DNA: TGTGCTCTTGGGGAACTGATAAGCTTTCCTACGCTGAGAGGACTGGGGGACACCGATAAACTCATCTTT. It specifies CALGELISFPTLRGLGDTDKLIF.

The chain recombines TRDV1 with TRDJ1; D remains ambiguous. Germline V CDR1 and CDR2: TSWWSYY, QGS. CDR3 length equals 17 residues. Trimming pared 1 base from V and 4 bases from J, leaving 19 bases between. Written as DNA, the CDR3 is TGTGCTCTTGGGGAACCGATTTTGCCCAGCCTCTGCGATAAACTCATCTTT. Its protein product is CALGEPILPSLCDKLIF.

This clone is judged large. Other nucleotide sequences from this sample produce the same CDR3. This chain connects TRDV1 to TRDJ3, with D perhaps matching TRDD2 (5 bases). The CDR3 extends over 25 amino acids. V lost 2 bases and J 0 bases, leaving 32 bases between the germline ends. Germline assignment: CDR1 TSWWSYY and CDR2 QGS. This CDR3 is CALGEFSVSYWELPRSSWDTRQMFF. CDR3 coding DNA: TGTGCTCTTGGGGAATTTTCGGTGTCCTATTGGGAACTGCCTAGAAGCTCCTGGGACACCCGACAGATGTTTTTC.

As regards this clone: The likely explanation is a read error, given a far larger clone one base away. The chain recombines TRDV1 with TRDJ1, with D perhaps TRDD2 (5 bases). The CDR3 totals 15 residues. The V gene lost 8 bases and the J gene lost 2 bases, with 18 bases spanning the gap. From germline, CDR1 is TSWWSYY and CDR2 QGS. CDR3 protein: CALQSCHPSTDKLIF. CDR3 in DNA: TGTGCTCTTCAGTCCTGTCACCCTTCAACCGATAAACTCATCTTT.

The chain uses TRDV1 and TRDJ1; TRDD3 agrees at 9 bases. CDR1 and CDR2 from the germline V gene are TSWWSYY and QGS. The CDR3 length is 22 residues. J was trimmed by 11 bases and V by 0 bases; bases with no gene match: 31. This chain's CDR3 is CALGELSPRPSLSYWGYAGLIF. In nucleotides, the CDR3 is TGTGCTCTTGGGGAACTATCTCCGCGACCTTCCCTCTCCTACTGGGGATACGCGGGTCTCATCTTT.

This clone qualifies as medium-sized (0.01 to 0.1%). The chain uses TRDV1 and TRDJ1; 11 bases agree with TRDD3. The CDR3 spans 24 residues. Per the germline V gene, CDR1 is TSWWSYY and CDR2 is QGS. The trim removed 0 bases at V and 2 bases at J, leaving 26 bases unmatched. CDR3 coding DNA: TGTGCTCTTGGGGAACTAGTTATTGGATCCCCGTACTGGGGGATATGGTTCGAAACCGATAAACTCATCTTT. The encoded protein is CALGELVIGSPYWGIWFETDKLIF.

The chain has TRDV1 and TRDJ1; 8 nucleotides align to TRDD3. V was pared by 0 bases and J by 10 bases, with 7 bases of the junction left unmatched. There are 14 residues in the CDR3. Germline CDR1 TSWWSYY, CDR2 QGS. The CDR3 protein is CALGELPVLGGLIF. The CDR3 DNA reads as TGTGCTCTTGGGGAACTCCCCGTACTGGGGGGACTCATCTTT.

A word on this clone: A far larger clone differs by one base, so this is likely a read error. The sample has other DNA sequences that encode this CDR3 too. The gene calls are TRDV1 and TRDJ1; maybe TRDD3 (7 bases). Looked up from germline, CDR1 is TSWWSYY and CDR2 is QGS. The CDR3 loop spans 23 amino acids. V lost 4 bases and J 0 bases, leaving 36 bases between the germline ends. The CDR3 region is CALGVDGRPTGVGDGDNTDKLIF. The CDR3 nucleotides read TGTGCTCTTGGGGTTGACGGGCGTCCTACTGGCGTGGGGGACGGGGATAACACCGATAAACTCATCTTT.

This clone was seen only a few times. The genes are TRDV1 and TRDJ1; 12 bases match TRDD3. Trimming took 0 bases from V and 0 from J; bases not matched to a gene: 23. The CDR3 consists of 24 residues. CDR1 TSWWSYY and CDR2 QGS come from the germline V gene. Written as DNA, the CDR3 is TGTGCTCTTGGGGAACTTTCCCTACCTCTGGTACTGGGGGATACCCAATTATACACCGATAAACTCATCTTT. Its protein is CALGELSLPLVLGDTQLYTDKLIF.

Judged by abundance, this clone is large (0.1 to 1%). This chain uses TRDV1 with TRDJ1, with 7 bases matching TRDD3. Germline V gives CDR1 TSWWSYY, CDR2 QGS. This CDR3 comprises 19 residues. V gave up 3 bases and J gave up 4 bases; unmatched junction bases: 20. CDR3 in amino acids: CALGDTLTPPWGRIDKLIF. In DNA form, the CDR3 reads TGTGCTCTTGGGGATACCCTTACCCCTCCATGGGGGAGAATCGATAAACTCATCTTT.

In this sample, this clone is large. Other DNA sequences in the sample encode the same CDR3. This rearrangement joins TRDV1 to TRDJ1, with 11 bases fitting TRDD3. Trimming removed 3 bases from V and 3 bases from J; junction bases left unmatched: 21. CDR3 length equals 21 residues. Germline V CDR1 and CDR2: TSWWSYY, QGS. The CDR3: CALGDSTIPFPGGYRADKLIF. The CDR3 nucleotides are TGTGCTCTTGGGGATTCAACCATTCCCTTCCCTGGGGGATACCGGGCCGATAAACTCATCTTT.

This clone is termed medium-sized. The chain has TRDV1 and TRDJ1; 9 bases are shared with TRDD2. The CDR3 extends over 21 amino acids. V gave up 5 bases and J gave up 1 base; unmatched junction bases: 23. CDR1 and CDR2 from the germline V gene are TSWWSYY and QGS. The CDR3 DNA reads as TGTGCTCTTGGGAACCACCTTCCTACCGAGTACTGGAGAAAGCGCACCGATAAACTCATCTTT. Its protein is CALGNHLPTEYWRKRTDKLIF.

Details on this clone: A much larger clone differs by one base, so this may be a read error. The chain has TRDV1 and TRDJ1; TRDD3 matches at 9 bases. The junction had 29 bases not matched to a gene; V was cut back by 0 bases and J by 0 bases. The CDR3 extends over 25 amino acids. The V gene's germline CDR1 is TSWWSYY and CDR2 QGS. CDR3 protein: CALGELSKVWTSAYWGRRYTDKLIF. The CDR3 region has the DNA TGTGCTCTTGGGGAACTTTCAAAAGTTTGGACTTCTGCATACTGGGGGAGACGGTACACCGATAAACTCATCTTT.

By proportion, this clone is medium-sized (0.01 to 0.1%). V gene TRDV1 combines with J gene TRDJ1; D possibly corresponds to TRDD3 (8 bases). The CDR3 runs 19 residues. The ends were cut back, 3 bases at V and 2 bases at J, with 25 bases in the middle. CDR1 is TSWWSYY and CDR2 is QGS in the germline V gene. CDR3 protein: CALGDPLFLHGGWTDKLIF. As DNA, the CDR3 is TGTGCTCTTGGGGACCCCCTTTTCCTACATGGGGGATGGACCGATAAACTCATCTTT.

About this clone itself: With only one base between it and a far larger clone, this is likely a read error. J is TRDJ1 and V is TRAV23/DV6; D is unclear. CDR3 length equals 15 residues. Germline-derived CDR1 and CDR2 are NTAFDY and IRPDVSE (reference sequence). CDR3 loop: CAVLGNPAKADKLIF. The DNA for the CDR3 is TGTGCTGTCCTCGGAAACCCCGCGAAAGCCGATAAACTCATCTTT.